This T cell receptor (beta chain) was identified in a study of cytomegalovirus exposure and HLA in healthy donors. Findings of the study overall: A likely sequencing artifact accounted for one observed cluster of highly shared sequence variants. Using the classifier, cytomegalovirus status was reportedly diagnosed with high specificity and sensitivity. A later analysis showed that HLA-associated TCR beta chains had undergone more clonal expansion than equally common others.

A remark on this clone: Antigen specificity is unknown.

Trimming pared 4 bases from V and 4 bases from J, leaving 13 bases between. CDR1 and CDR2 (germline): GTSNPN, SVGIG (reference sequence). This CDR3 is 14 amino acids long. Researchers ran the PCR with 60 Vbeta and 13 Jbeta primers. Authors' processing steps: Later work found around 80 million unique TCR beta chains, with some 11 million shared. TCRdb's table, derived via immunoSEQ multiplex PCR, lists solely in-frame clones and lacks some. That table supplies the V and J calls and clone size; D and trimming were determined from the DNA. This table lists about 200,000 clones. The TCR was taken from a boy aged 5-17 years in good health and CMV-seronegative. Sequencing used PBMCs. The rearrangement uses TRBV30 and TRBJ2-2; D perhaps matches TRBD1 (6 bases). CDR3 sequence reads: CAWTGARITGELFF. The CDR3 DNA reads as TGTGCCTGGACAGGGGCCCGAATCACCGGGGAGCTGTTTTTT.